These T cell receptor beta chains were read from a single sample in a study of T cell repertoires in cytomegalovirus infection. MiXCR, run by TCRdb on the reads, gives a single entry per CDR3 protein. The data hold 350,000 to 450,000 distinct CDR3 sequences, with 18% observed a single time. Sequenced sample: PBMCs. The receptors derive from a human donor in good health (CMV status not recorded). Some clones in this sample may be carry-over from other donors' samples. Both conserved end residues are part of each CDR3. Each record gives: V gene, clone size, D gene, J gene, CDR3 protein, CDR3 DNA. D genes are given only for firm matches. The size entry is marked missing in some rows and otherwise reads once, few, many or a size class.

TRBV7-8	many	.	TRBJ1-1	CASNAGGLSEAFF	TGTGCCAGCAACGCGGGGGGGCTCTCTGAAGCTTTCTTT
TRBV29-1	.	TRBD2	TRBJ2-7	CSVELAGGRYEQYF	TGCAGCGTTGAATTAGCGGGGGGACGATACGAGCAGTACTTC
TRBV10-3	.	TRBD2	TRBJ2-7	CAISEVSGSTAYEQYF	TGTGCCATCAGTGAGGTGAGCGGGAGTACCGCCTACGAGCAGTACTTC
TRBV29-1	.	TRBD1	TRBJ2-5	CSARGTGQETQYF	TGCAGCGCCCGTGGGACAGGACAAGAGACCCAGTACTTC
TRBV7-4	.	TRBD1	TRBJ1-5	CASSLSQGAQHF	TGTGCCAGCAGCTTATCCCAGGGGGCCCAGCATTTT
TRBV20-1	.	.	TRBJ2-6	CSAKKFSGANVLTF	TGCAGTGCTAAGAAGTTCTCTGGGGCCAACGTCCTGACTTTC
TRBV28	few	.	TRBJ2-3	CASSPGGEGTDTQYF	TGTGCCAGCAGCCCAGGGGGGGAGGGGACAGATACGCAGTATTTT
TRBV29-1	few	.	TRBJ1-5	CSVSTGTRAEPQHF	TGCAGCGTTAGCACGGGGACACGCGCCGAGCCCCAGCATTTT
TRBV11-2	few	TRBD1	TRBJ2-7	CASRSGQGDVYEQYF	TGTGCCAGCAGATCCGGACAGGGGGATGTCTACGAGCAGTACTTC
TRBV7-6	many	.	TRBJ1-6	CASGAGTGHNSPLHF	TGTGCCAGCGGGGCCGGGACGGGGCATAATTCACCCCTCCACTTT
TRBV12-3/TRBV12-4	few	TRBD2	TRBJ2-7	CASSPLQPGGQYF	TGTGCCAGCAGTCCCCTTCAACCGGGGGGGCAGTACTTC
TRBV7-2	few	TRBD2	TRBJ2-1	CASSLVGTSGDNEQFF	TGTGCCAGCAGCTTAGTTGGTACTAGCGGAGACAATGAGCAGTTCTTC
TRBV7-9	many	TRBD2	TRBJ2-1	CASSTRTSGPNEQFF	TGTGCCAGCAGCACAAGGACTAGCGGGCCCAATGAGCAGTTCTTC
TRBV29-1	.	TRBD1	TRBJ1-2	CSVGDRANYGYTF	TGCAGCGTCGGGGACAGAGCTAACTATGGCTACACCTTC
TRBV6-2/TRBV6-3	few	TRBD1	TRBJ1-2	CASSYLDRSRPGYGYTF	TGTGCCAGCAGTTACCTGGACAGGAGCCGTCCGGGCTATGGCTACACCTTC
TRBV2	.	.	TRBJ2-3	CASGGGGSGDTQYF	TGTGCCAGCGGGGGTGGCGGGTCCGGGGATACGCAGTATTTT
TRBV7-9	.	TRBD2	TRBJ2-3	CASSRALAGGFSDTDTQYF	TGTGCCAGCAGTCGTGCCCTAGCGGGAGGTTTCTCCGACACAGATACGCAGTATTTT
TRBV5-6	few	.	TRBJ1-5	CASSLGAGIERPQHF	TGTGCCAGCAGCTTGGGGGCAGGGATCGAGCGGCCCCAGCATTTT
TRBV7-9	many	TRBD2	TRBJ2-7	CASSLTPSGYEQYF	TGTGCCAGCAGCTTAACCCCTAGCGGTTACGAGCAGTACTTC
TRBV10-3	few	.	TRBJ2-7	CAIQRDTSYEQYF	TGTGCCATCCAACGGGACACCTCCTACGAGCAGTACTTC
TRBV11-3	many	.	TRBJ1-5	CASSLLNFGQLNQPQHF	TGTGCCAGCAGTTTACTGAACTTCGGACAGCTCAATCAGCCCCAGCATTTT
TRBV12-3/TRBV12-4	.	.	TRBJ2-5	CASSPSYKETQYF	TGTGCCAGCAGCCCAAGCTACAAAGAGACCCAGTACTTC
TRBV2	.	.	TRBJ1-6	CASTPLGGFDSPLHF	TGTGCCAGCACCCCCCTAGGAGGGTTCGATTCACCCCTCCACTTT
TRBV7-2	few	.	TRBJ1-2	CASSSYRGYYGYTF	TGTGCCAGCAGCTCCTATCGGGGGTACTATGGCTACACCTTC
TRBV4-3	.	TRBD1	TRBJ1-2	CASSHPGQKLNYGGYTF	TGCGCCAGCAGCCACCCGGGACAGAAACTTAACTATGGCGGCTACACCTTC
TRBV2	.	.	TRBJ2-1	CATRGDLSYNEQFF	TGTGCCACGAGGGGAGATCTCTCCTACAATGAGCAGTTCTTC
TRBV11-2	.	.	TRBJ2-1	CASSLDPSANNEQFF	TGTGCCAGCAGCTTAGACCCTAGCGCTAACAATGAGCAGTTCTTC
TRBV12-3/TRBV12-4	many	.	TRBJ1-1	CASSLIGNLRHEAFF	TGTGCCAGCAGTTTGATCGGTAATTTGCGACATGAAGCTTTCTTT
TRBV7-2	many	.	TRBJ1-4	CASSMEQGNEKLFF	TGTGCCAGCAGTATGGAGCAGGGGAATGAAAAACTGTTTTTT
TRBV7-8	many	TRBD2	TRBJ2-7	CASSSRLAGGVYEQYF	TGTGCCAGCAGCTCTCGACTAGCGGGAGGGGTCTACGAGCAGTACTTC
TRBV20-1	few	.	TRBJ1-5	CSASARGAVTSQPQHF	TGCAGTGCTAGTGCGCGGGGGGCAGTCACGAGCCAGCCCCAGCATTTT
TRBV19	many	.	TRBJ2-5	CASSMWGRAQETQYF	TGTGCCAGTAGTATGTGGGGCAGGGCACAAGAGACCCAGTACTTC
TRBV7-2	once	.	TRBJ2-1	CASSWSRQDNEQFF	TGTGCCAGCAGCTGGTCCCGACAGGACAATGAGCAGTTCTTC
TRBV7-2	many	.	TRBJ2-3	CASSVSRLADTQYF	TGTGCCAGCAGCGTTTCCCGTCTCGCAGATACGCAGTATTTT
TRBV4-1	once	.	TRBJ2-2	CASSQGAITGELFF	TGCGCCAGCAGCCAAGGGGCAATCACCGGGGAGCTGTTTTTT
TRBV12-5	many	.	TRBJ1-2	CASGLGNYGYTF	TGTGCTAGTGGTTTGGGAAACTATGGCTACACCTTC
TRBV7-2	many	.	TRBJ2-1	CASSLGQVSVEQFF	TGTGCCAGCAGCTTAGGGCAGGTCAGTGTTGAGCAGTTCTTC
TRBV12-3/TRBV12-4	many	.	TRBJ2-2	CASSPWPSGELFF	TGTGCCAGCAGTCCCTGGCCCTCCGGGGAGCTGTTTTTT
TRBV12-3/TRBV12-4	many	.	TRBJ1-5	CASSFSPDSNQPQHF	TGTGCCAGCAGTTTTTCCCCCGACAGCAATCAGCCCCAGCATTTT